This T cell receptor (beta chain) derives from a study of T cells after yellow fever vaccination. TCRdb called the 5' RACE reads again in MiXCR, with one record for every CDR3 protein. The sample records under 150,000 distinct CDR3 sequences, 7% to 9% being singletons. This clonotype was observed at least ten times. No antigen is known for it. General observations from the study: A large majority of primary-vaccination clones showed up again after the booster (just under 97% CD4, 75% to 90% CD8).

This CDR3 is built from 15 residues. Trimming removed 1 base from V and 0 bases from J, with 8 bases in between. V and J are TRBV12-3 or TRBV12-4 and TRBJ2-3, with unresolved D. This TCR was recovered from a man in his thirties or forties who received the YFV17D yellow fever vaccine. This specimen was CD4+ T cells sorted from PBMCs, taken 5 days after the yellow fever booster vaccination. CDR3 nucleotide sequence: TGTGCCAGCAGTTTAGATGATTATAGCACAGATACGCAGTATTTT. Encoded protein: CASSLDDYSTDTQYF.